This T cell receptor (beta chain) was retrieved from a study of monozygotic twins with inflammatory bowel disease. Notes on the study in general: IBD patients had lower TCRbeta diversity (inverse Simpson) than healthy co-twins.

As to this clonotype: Its target is not known.

The cDNA of both the TCRalpha and TCRbeta chains was subjected to two nested PCRs of about 17 and 10 cycles. From its re-call of the 5' RACE reads, TCRdb lists each CDR3 protein once, without DNA. The sample shows about 140,000 distinct CDR3 sequences, and approximately 1.2% sits with its ten largest clones. CDR1 and CDR2 from the germline V gene are DFQATT and SNEGSKA (reference sequence). This CDR3 is 14 amino acids long. The TCR comes from a human donor with ulcerative colitis or Crohn's disease, or a healthy co-twin of an affected twin (not recorded which). The chain links TRBV20-1 to TRBJ2-4; the TRBD2 assignment by TCRdb is unverifiable without DNA. Sequences were obtained from blood. This CDR3 is CSALASGDKNIQYF.